This TCR beta chain came from a study of OX40 agonist ivuxolimab in advanced cancers. Across the study: Two cutaneous melanoma patients and one hepatocellular carcinoma patient, three in all, had partial responses. General study findings and limits: Among some nonresponders, normalized T-cell clonal expansion was also low. Partial responders receiving 0.1-3.0 mg/kg showed among the lowest clonal expansion.

For this clone: Its target is unknown.

Using immunoSEQ multiplex PCR, the repertoire was profiled, and TCRdb retains in-frame clones only, with some absent. The repertoire holds 90,000 to 95,000 clones, around 87% seen once, with roughly 4.9% in the top ten. The starting material was CD4+ or CD8+ T cells sorted from blood, obtained in a trial of the OX40 agonist ivuxolimab. This TCR was sampled from an adult with an advanced solid tumor such as melanoma, head and neck, liver or kidney cancer.

CDR3 loop: CASSLGPNTEAFF. The CDR3 DNA reads TGCGCCAGCAGCCTAGGGCCGAACACTGAAGCTTTCTTT. The chain uses TRBV5-1 and TRBJ1-1, with D unresolved. Trimming removed 4 bases at V and 1 base at J, with 8 bases between. Germline CDR1 is SGHRS and CDR2 is YFSETQ. The CDR3 loop spans 13 amino acids.